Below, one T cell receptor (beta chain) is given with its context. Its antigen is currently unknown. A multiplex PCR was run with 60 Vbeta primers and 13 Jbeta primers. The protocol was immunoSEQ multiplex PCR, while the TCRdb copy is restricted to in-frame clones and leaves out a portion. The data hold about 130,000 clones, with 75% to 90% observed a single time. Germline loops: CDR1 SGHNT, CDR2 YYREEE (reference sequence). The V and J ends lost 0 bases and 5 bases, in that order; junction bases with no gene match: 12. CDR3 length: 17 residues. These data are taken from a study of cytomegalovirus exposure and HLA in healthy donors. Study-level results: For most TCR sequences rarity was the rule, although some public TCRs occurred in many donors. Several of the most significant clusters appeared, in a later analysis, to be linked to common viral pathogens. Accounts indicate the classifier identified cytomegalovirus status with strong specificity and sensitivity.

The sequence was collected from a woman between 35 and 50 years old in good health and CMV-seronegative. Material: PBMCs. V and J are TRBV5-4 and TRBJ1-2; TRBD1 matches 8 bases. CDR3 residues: CASSLGQGASGRYGYTF. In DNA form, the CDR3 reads TGTGCCAGCAGCTTGGGGCAGGGGGCTTCGGGTCGGTATGGCTACACCTTC.